The source of this T cell receptor beta chain is a study of shared clonotypes between healthy human individuals. The CDR3 is made up of 12 amino acids. The V end lost 8 bases, the J end lost 2 bases, and 9 bases lay between the germline ends. CDR1 SNHLY and CDR2 FYNNEI come from the germline V gene. Positively selected for CCR7, the CD45RO-negative cells used as naive CD8 cells excluded terminally differentiated effector memory CD45RA+ cells. Sequencing used immunoSEQ multiplex PCR; TCRdb keeps in-frame clones, though not all of them. The table lists millions of clones, around 96% of them singletons.

The sequence came from a man between 18 and 29 years old in good health. This chain uses TRBV2 with TRBJ1-1; tentatively, D is TRBD1 (5 bases). The sequencing sample was made of naive CD8+ T cells sorted from blood. CDR3: CASGHLNTEAFF. DNA of the CDR3: TGTGCCAGCGGACATCTTAACACTGAAGCTTTCTTT.